Listed here are 17 T cell receptor beta chains from one sample, sequenced in a study of Graves' ophthalmopathy and Graves' hyperthyroidism. RNA served as the template for amplifying TCR beta CDR3 regions. First-round RT-PCR employed HTBI primers, with a second-round multiplex PCR after it. Each CDR3 protein is one row after TCRdb ran MiXCR on the multiplex PCR reads. Among around 670,000 distinct CDR3 sequences listed, around 40% were seen once. What was sequenced was peripheral blood. These receptors came from an adult man with Graves' ophthalmopathy.

As regards this clonotype: A much larger clone differs from this one at a single base, so this may be a read error. The chain uses TRBV15 and TRBJ2-7; perhaps TRBD2 as D (6 bases). Trimming shortened V by 4 bases and J by 6 bases, and 13 bases separated the two germline ends. This CDR3 comprises 13 residues. Germline V gene lookup returns CDR1 LNHNV and CDR2 YYDKDF (reference sequence). Here the CDR3 DNA reads TGTGCCACCAGCACCGGGGGTTTCTGCGAGCAGTACTTC. Its protein product is CATSTGGFCEQYF.

In regard to this clonotype: At one end the junction does not follow the germline gene, possibly because of a read error. The chain recombines TRBV29-1 with TRBJ2-2, with D possibly matching TRBD2 (5 bases). The CDR3 has 13 amino acids. Germline lookup yields CDR1 SQVTM and CDR2 ANQGSEA. The CDR3 DNA sequence: TGCAGCGTACTGGACGATAACACCGGGGAGCTGTACTTC. This gives the protein CSVLDDNTGELYF.

About this clonotype itself: It may be a read error: a sequence one base away is much more abundant. The rearrangement uses TRBV25-1 and TRBJ2-5; a possible D gene is TRBD2 (6 bases). Trimming removed 5 bases from V and 5 bases from J, with 9 bases in between. CDR1 and CDR2 (germline): MGHDK, SYGVNS. The CDR3 consists of 12 residues. The CDR3 DNA reads as TGTGCCAGCAGTTGGGCGGGGGAGACCCAGTACTTC. This encodes CASSWAGETQYF.

Comment on this clonotype: The junction and the germline gene differ at one end; a read error may be behind it. This chain links TRBV14 with TRBJ2-4, with TRBD1 as a possible D gene (6 bases). Looked up from germline, CDR1 is SGHDN and CDR2 is FVKESK. The CDR3 is made up of 13 amino acids. This CDR3 is CASSDRAKNIQYF. The CDR3 region has the DNA TGCGCCAGCAGTGACAGGGCCAAAAACATTCAGTACTTC. The whole variable domain, remainder taken from reference TRBV14 and TRBJ2-4, is EAGVTQFPSHSVIEKGQTVTLRCDPISGHDNLYWYRRVMGKEIKFLLHFVKESKQDESGMPNNRFLAERTGGTYSTLKVQPAELEDSGVYFCASSDRAKNIQYFGAGTRLSVL.

This chain uses TRBV20-1 with TRBJ1-2; no clear D gene. The CDR3 runs 16 residues. Trimming took off 4 bases at V and 0 bases at J, with 18 bases between the two ends. CDR1 DFQATT and CDR2 SNEGSKA come from the germline V gene (reference sequence). The CDR3 DNA is TGCAGTGCTAATTCACAGTCAAGGTGGCCTAACTATGGCTACACCTTC. It encodes CSANSQSRWPNYGYTF.

In regard to this clonotype: Since a much larger clone is just one base distant, this may be a read error. Here the CDR3 reads CASTGTGDGSHNSPLHF. CDR3 DNA sequence: TGTGCCAGTACCGGGACAGGGGACGGCTCCCATAATTCACCCCTCCACTTT. The chain joins TRBV19 to TRBJ1-6; 10 nucleotides line up with TRBD1. Germline CDR1 reads LNHDA; CDR2 reads SQIVND (reference sequence). The CDR3 totals 17 residues.

This chain's CDR3 is CASSFSLGQPQHF. DNA for the CDR3: TGTGCCAGCAGTTTCTCCTTGGGACAGCCCCAGCATTTT. V usage is TRBV25-1 and J usage is TRBJ1-5; D unclear. The CDR3 runs to 13 residues. V was pared by 5 bases and J by 7 bases, with 12 bases between. CDR1 and CDR2 (germline): MGHDK, SYGVNS.

The V gene is TRBV7-2, the J gene TRBJ2-7; D perhaps matches TRBD1 (6 bases). Germline V gives CDR1 SGHTA, CDR2 FQGNSA. V was trimmed by 0 bases and J by 2 bases, leaving 8 bases between them. This CDR3 region has 14 residues. The CDR3 nucleotides are TGTGCCAGCAGCTTAGCCGACAGGACCTACGAGCAGTACTTC. Amino acids: CASSLADRTYEQYF.

This clonotype was counted ten times or more. The rearrangement links TRBV9 to TRBJ2-5; perhaps TRBD2 as D (5 bases). Germline loops: CDR1 SGDLS, CDR2 YYNGEE. The CDR3 sequence is 14 residues long. Trimming took 1 base from V and 4 from J, leaving 11 bases between them. CDR3: CASSVTPEGETQYF. In DNA form, the CDR3 reads TGTGCCAGCAGCGTAACCCCTGAGGGAGAGACCCAGTACTTC.

The chain employs TRBV2 and TRBJ1-6; D is undetermined. The ends were cut back, 3 bases at V and 9 bases at J, with 9 bases in the middle. This CDR3 contains 13 residues. CDR1 is SNHLY, CDR2 FYNNEI, per germline. DNA of the CDR3: TGTGCCAGCAGTGACGTGGGTAGTTCACCCCTCCACTTT. Encoded protein: CASSDVGSSPLHF.

The rearrangement uses TRBV7-2 and TRBJ2-7; D possibly corresponds to TRBD2 (5 bases). The end of the DNA is better explained by TRBJ2-1, so the J call may be wrong. Germline CDR1 SGHTA, CDR2 FQGNSA. CDR3 length: 12 residues. The CDR3: CASSPQGGEQFF. CDR3 coding DNA: TGTGCCAGCAGCCCCCAAGGAGGTGAGCAGTTCTTC.

As concerns this clonotype: Possible read error: a much larger clone is one base away. The chain uses TRBV2 and TRBJ1-3; 7 nucleotides match TRBD1. This CDR3 region has 14 residues. CDR1 is SNHLY, CDR2 FYNNEI, per germline. This chain's CDR3 is CASSEEGAGSTIYF. Here the CDR3 DNA reads TGTGCCAGCAGTGAAGAGGGGGCTGGAAGCACCATATATTTT.

CDR3 sequence: CASSYVGQEGETQYF. Here the CDR3 DNA reads TGTGCCAGCAGTTACGTCGGACAGGAGGGCGAGACCCAGTACTTC. This sequence joins TRBV6-2 or TRBV6-3 and TRBJ2-5; D possibly corresponds to TRBD1 (7 bases). Germline-derived CDR1 and CDR2 are MNHEY and SVGEGT. There are 15 residues in the CDR3. V was clipped by 2 bases and J by 5 bases, with 15 bases between them.

This clonotype was observed at least ten times. The chain employs TRBV29-1 and TRBJ1-2; 7 bases fit TRBD1. This CDR3 is 14 amino acids long. Trimming removed 0 bases from V and 3 bases from J; junction bases left unmatched: 4. Germline V gives CDR1 SQVTM, CDR2 ANQGSEA. For the CDR3, the DNA is TGCAGCGTTGAAGATCCTGGACAGGACTATGGCTACACCTTC. This codes for CSVEDPGQDYGYTF. The variable domain in full, with the rest retrieved from reference TRBV29-1 and TRBJ1-2, is SAVISQKPSRDICQRGTSLTIQCQVDSQVTMMFWYRQQPGQSLTLIATANQGSEATYESGFVIDKFPISRPNLTFSTLTVSNMSPEDSSIYLCSVEDPGQDYGYTFGSGTRLTVV.

This clonotype was seen a few times. This chain connects TRBV20-1 to TRBJ1-5, with D unresolved. Per germline, CDR1 DFQATT and CDR2 SNEGSKA (reference sequence). The CDR3 consists of 13 residues. Trimming took off 2 bases at V and 4 bases at J, with 9 bases between the two ends. The CDR3 region is CSARISENQPQHF. The DNA of the CDR3 is TGCAGTGCTAGAATTTCGGAAAATCAGCCCCAGCATTTT.

This clonotype has a handful of counts. Here the CDR3 DNA reads TGTGCCAGTAGCAATGCGCAGGCGATCGGTGAGCAGTACTTC. Translation gives CASSNAQAIGEQYF. The chain carries TRBV19 and TRBJ2-7, with D unclear. Germline V lookup: CDR1 LNHDA, CDR2 SQIVND (reference sequence). The CDR3 has 14 residues. V lost 6 bases and J 7 bases, leaving 19 bases between the germline ends.

This clonotype was picked up many times. This chain joins TRBV15 and TRBJ2-2; D unclear. Germline CDR1 LNHNV, CDR2 YYDKDF (reference sequence). V shed 6 bases and J shed 8 bases, with 13 bases lying between them. The CDR3 is 13 amino acids. The DNA for the CDR3 is TGTGCCACCAGATTACGTATGGTAGGGGAGCTGTTTTTT. It specifies CATRLRMVGELFF.